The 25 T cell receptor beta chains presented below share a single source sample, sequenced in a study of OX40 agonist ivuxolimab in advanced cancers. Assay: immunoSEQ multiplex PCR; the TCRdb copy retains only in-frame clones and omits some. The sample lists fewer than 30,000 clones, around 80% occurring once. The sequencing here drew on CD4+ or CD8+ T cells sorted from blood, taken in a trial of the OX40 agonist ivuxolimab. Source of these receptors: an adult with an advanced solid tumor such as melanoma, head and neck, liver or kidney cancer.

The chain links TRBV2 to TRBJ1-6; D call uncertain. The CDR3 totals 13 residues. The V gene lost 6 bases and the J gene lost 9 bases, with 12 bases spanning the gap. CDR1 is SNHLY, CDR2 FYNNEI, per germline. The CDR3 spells CASRSGKLSPLHF. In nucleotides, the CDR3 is TGTGCCAGCAGATCTGGAAAACTTTCACCCCTCCACTTT.

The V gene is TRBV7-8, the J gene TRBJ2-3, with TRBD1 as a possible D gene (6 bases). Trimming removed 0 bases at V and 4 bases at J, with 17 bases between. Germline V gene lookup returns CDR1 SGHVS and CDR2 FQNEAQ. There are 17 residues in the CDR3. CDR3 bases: TGTGCCAGCAGCTTAGCGTACAGGGATCGGGCAGCAGATACGCAGTATTTT. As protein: CASSLAYRDRAADTQYF.

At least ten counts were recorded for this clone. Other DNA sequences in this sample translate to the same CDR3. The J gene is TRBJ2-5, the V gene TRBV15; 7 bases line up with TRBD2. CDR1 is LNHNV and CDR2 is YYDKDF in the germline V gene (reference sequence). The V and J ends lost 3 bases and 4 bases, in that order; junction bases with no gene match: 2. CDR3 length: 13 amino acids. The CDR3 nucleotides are TGTGCCACCAGCAGTATAGCGGGAGAGACCCAGTACTTC. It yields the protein CATSSIAGETQYF.

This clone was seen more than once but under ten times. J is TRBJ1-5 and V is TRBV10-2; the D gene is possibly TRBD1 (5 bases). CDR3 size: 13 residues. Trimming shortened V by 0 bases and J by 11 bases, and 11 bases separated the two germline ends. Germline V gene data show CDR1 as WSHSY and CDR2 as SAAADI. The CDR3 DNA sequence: TGCGCCAGCAGTGAGTCGACTCGGGGGACCCAGCATTTT. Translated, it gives CASSESTRGTQHF.

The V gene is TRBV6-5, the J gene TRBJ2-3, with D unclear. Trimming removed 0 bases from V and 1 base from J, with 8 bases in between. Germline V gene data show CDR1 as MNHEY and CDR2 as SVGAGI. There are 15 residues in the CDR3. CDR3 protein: CASSYSNSGTDTQYF. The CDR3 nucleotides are TGTGCCAGCAGTTACTCGAATTCGGGCACAGATACGCAGTATTTT.

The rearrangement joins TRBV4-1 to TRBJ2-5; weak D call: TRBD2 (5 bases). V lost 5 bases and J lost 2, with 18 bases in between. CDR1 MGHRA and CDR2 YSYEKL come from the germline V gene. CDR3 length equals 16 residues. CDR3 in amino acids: CASSELNFEGQETQYF. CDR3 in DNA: TGCGCCAGCAGCGAACTCAACTTCGAGGGACAAGAGACCCAGTACTTC.

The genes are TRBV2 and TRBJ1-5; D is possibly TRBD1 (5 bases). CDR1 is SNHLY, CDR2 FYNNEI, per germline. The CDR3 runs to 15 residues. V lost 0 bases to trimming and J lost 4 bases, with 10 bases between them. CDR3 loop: CASSEAGGGNQPQHF. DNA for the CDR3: TGTGCCAGCAGTGAAGCGGGCGGGGGGAATCAGCCCCAGCATTTT.

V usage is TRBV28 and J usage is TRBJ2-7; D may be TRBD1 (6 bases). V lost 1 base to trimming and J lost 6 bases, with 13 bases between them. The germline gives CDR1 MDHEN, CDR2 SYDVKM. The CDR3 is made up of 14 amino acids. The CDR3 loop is CASSLSAGACEQYF. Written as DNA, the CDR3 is TGTGCCAGCAGTTTATCGGCAGGGGCCTGCGAGCAGTACTTC.

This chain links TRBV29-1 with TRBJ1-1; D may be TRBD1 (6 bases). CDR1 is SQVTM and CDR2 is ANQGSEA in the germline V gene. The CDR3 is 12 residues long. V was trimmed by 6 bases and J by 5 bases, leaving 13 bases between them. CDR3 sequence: CSVAGARTEAFF. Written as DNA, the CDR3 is TGCAGCGTCGCAGGGGCTAGGACTGAAGCTTTCTTT.

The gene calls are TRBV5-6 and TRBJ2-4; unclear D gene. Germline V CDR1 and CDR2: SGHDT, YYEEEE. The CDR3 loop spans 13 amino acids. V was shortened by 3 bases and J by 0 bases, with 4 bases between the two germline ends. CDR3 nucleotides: TGTGCCAGCAGCTCCTTAGCCAAAAACATTCAGTACTTC. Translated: CASSSLAKNIQYF.

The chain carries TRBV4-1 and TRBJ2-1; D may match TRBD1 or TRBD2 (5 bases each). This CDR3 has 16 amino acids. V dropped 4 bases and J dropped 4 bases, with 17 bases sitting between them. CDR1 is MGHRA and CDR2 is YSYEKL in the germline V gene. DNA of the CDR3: TGCGCCAGCAGCCCATCTGAGGGGAAGGTTTACAATGAGCAGTTCTTC. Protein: CASSPSEGKVYNEQFF.

The CDR3 here is CASSRYGTEDSDTQYF. The CDR3 DNA follows: TGTGCCAGCAGCCGATATGGGACCGAGGATTCAGATACGCAGTATTTT. This chain joins TRBV7-9 and TRBJ2-3; D possibly matches TRBD1 or TRBD2 (5 bases each). This CDR3 region has 16 residues. V lost 5 bases to trimming and J lost 4 bases, with 19 bases between them. Germline-derived CDR1 and CDR2 are SEHNR and FQNEAQ (reference sequence).

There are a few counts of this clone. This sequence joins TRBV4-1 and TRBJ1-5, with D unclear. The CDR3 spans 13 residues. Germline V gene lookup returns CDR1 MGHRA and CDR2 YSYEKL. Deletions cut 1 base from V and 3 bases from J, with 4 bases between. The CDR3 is CASSQVYNQPQHF. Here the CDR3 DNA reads TGCGCCAGCAGCCAAGTGTACAATCAGCCCCAGCATTTT.

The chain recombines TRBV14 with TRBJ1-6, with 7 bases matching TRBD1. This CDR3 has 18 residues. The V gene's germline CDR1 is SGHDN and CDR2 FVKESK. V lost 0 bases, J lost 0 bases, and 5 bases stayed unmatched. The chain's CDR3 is CASSQDTGEDSYNSPLHF. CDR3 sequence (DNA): TGTGCCAGCAGCCAAGATACAGGGGAGGACTCCTATAATTCACCCCTCCACTTT.

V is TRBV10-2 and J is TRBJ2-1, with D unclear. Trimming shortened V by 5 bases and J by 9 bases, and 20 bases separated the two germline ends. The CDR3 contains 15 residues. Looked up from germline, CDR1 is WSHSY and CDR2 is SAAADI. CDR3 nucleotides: TGCGCCAGCAGTCCCACGGGTGGACCTACGGGTGAGCAGTTCTTC. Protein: CASSPTGGPTGEQFF.

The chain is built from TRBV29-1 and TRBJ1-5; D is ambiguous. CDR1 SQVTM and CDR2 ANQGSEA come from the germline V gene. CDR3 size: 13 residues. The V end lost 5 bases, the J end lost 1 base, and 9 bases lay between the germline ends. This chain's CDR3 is CSVLMGSNQPQHF. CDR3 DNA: TGCAGCGTTTTAATGGGAAGCAATCAGCCCCAGCATTTT.

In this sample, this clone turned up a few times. The CDR3 nucleotides are TGTGCCAGCAGCTTAATATTCGCAAGTGAGCAGTTCTTC. Translation gives CASSLIFASEQFF. V usage is TRBV11-2 and J usage is TRBJ2-1; D remains unclear. Trimming shortened V by 2 bases and J by 9 bases, and 11 bases separated the two germline ends. Per germline, CDR1 SGHAT and CDR2 FQNNGV. CDR3 length: 13 amino acids.

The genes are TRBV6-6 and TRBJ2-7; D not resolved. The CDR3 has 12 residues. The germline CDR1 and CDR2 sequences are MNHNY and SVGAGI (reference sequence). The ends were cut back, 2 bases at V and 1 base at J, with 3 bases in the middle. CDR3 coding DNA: TGTGCCAGCAGTTACGCGTCCTACGAGCAGTACTTC. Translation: CASSYASYEQYF.

CDR3 protein: CASSHGDTGELFF. CDR3 coding DNA: TGTGCCAGCAGCCACGGGGACACCGGGGAGCTGTTTTTT. The chain employs TRBV11-3 and TRBJ2-2; D is perhaps TRBD2 (5 bases). This CDR3 comprises 13 residues. Between the trimmed V and J ends, which lost 5 bases and 3 bases, there was a span of 7 bases. Germline V gene sequence: CDR1 SGHNT, CDR2 YENEEA.

CDR3 protein: CSVVGEGWGTEAFF. The CDR3 DNA reads TGCAGCGTTGTGGGGGAAGGGTGGGGCACTGAAGCTTTCTTT. The gene calls are TRBV29-1 and TRBJ1-1; possible D gene TRBD1, 5 bases. The ends were cut back, 4 bases at V and 4 bases at J, with 16 bases in the middle. The germline CDR1 and CDR2 sequences are SQVTM and ANQGSEA. This CDR3 has 14 residues.

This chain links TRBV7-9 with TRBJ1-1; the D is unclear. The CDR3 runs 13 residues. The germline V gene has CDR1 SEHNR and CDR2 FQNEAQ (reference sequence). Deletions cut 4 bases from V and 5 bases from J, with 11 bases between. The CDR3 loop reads CASSYERGTEAFF. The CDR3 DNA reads TGTGCCAGCAGCTACGAAAGAGGGACTGAAGCTTTCTTT.

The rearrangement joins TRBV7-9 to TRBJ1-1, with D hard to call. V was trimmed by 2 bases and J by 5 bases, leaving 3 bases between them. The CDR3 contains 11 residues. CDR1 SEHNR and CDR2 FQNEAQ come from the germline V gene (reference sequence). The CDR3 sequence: CASSLWTEAFF. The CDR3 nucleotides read TGTGCCAGCAGCTTATGGACTGAAGCTTTCTTT.

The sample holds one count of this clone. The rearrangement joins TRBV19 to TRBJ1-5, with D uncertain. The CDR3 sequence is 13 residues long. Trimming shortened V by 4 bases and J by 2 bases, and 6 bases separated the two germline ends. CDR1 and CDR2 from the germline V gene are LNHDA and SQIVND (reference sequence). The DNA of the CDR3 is TGTGCCAGTAGTAGTCAGGGCAATCAGCCCCAGCATTTT. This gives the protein CASSSQGNQPQHF.

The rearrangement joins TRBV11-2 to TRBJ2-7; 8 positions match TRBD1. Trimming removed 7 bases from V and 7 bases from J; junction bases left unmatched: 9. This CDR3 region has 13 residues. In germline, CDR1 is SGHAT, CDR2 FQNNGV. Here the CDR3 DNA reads TGTGCCAGCACGACAGGGGCCCTTGATGAGCAGTACTTC. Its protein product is CASTTGALDEQYF.

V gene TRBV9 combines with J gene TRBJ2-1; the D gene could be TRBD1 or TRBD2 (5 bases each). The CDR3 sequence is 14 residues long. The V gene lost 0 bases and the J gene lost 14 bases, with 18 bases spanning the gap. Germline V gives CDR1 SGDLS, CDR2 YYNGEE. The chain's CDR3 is CASSVAPELGVEFF. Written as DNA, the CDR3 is TGTGCCAGCAGCGTAGCGCCAGAGTTGGGGGTGGAGTTCTTC.